Listed below are T cell receptor beta chains from one sample, sequenced in a study of OX40 agonist ivuxolimab in advanced cancers. Produced via immunoSEQ multiplex PCR; TCRdb's table is partial and in-frame only. This table has about 69,000 clones, 85% to 90% appearing once. Source: CD4+ or CD8+ T cells sorted from blood, taken in a trial of the OX40 agonist ivuxolimab. These receptors originate from an adult with an advanced solid tumor such as melanoma, head and neck, liver or kidney cancer. Both conserved end residues are part of each CDR3. D genes are given only for firm matches. Size is stated for part of the rows, as once, few or many counts, or as a class when the clone is expanded.

j_call v_call clone_size d_call cdr3_aa cdr3_nt
TRBJ1-1 TRBV7-3 - - CASSPGPREFYTEAFF TGTGCCAGCAGCCCCGGGCCAAGGGAGTTTTACACTGAAGCTTTCTTT
TRBJ2-7 TRBV4-1 - - CASSFRLNYEQYF TGCGCCAGCAGTTTCCGACTCAACTACGAGCAGTACTTC
TRBJ2-3 TRBV7-2 - - CASSLVERGPPDTQYF TGTGCCAGCAGCTTAGTAGAGCGCGGTCCGCCGGATACGCAGTATTTT
TRBJ2-3 TRBV28 - - CASSIETVPRTDTQYF TGTGCCAGCAGCATCGAGACAGTCCCAAGGACAGATACGCAGTATTTT
TRBJ1-1 TRBV6-6 few TRBD1 CASSPLLGQSSTAFF TGTGCCAGCAGCCCTTTACTGGGACAGTCTTCGACAGCTTTCTTT
TRBJ2-7 TRBV7-2 - - CASSLGPGLAHEQYF TGTGCCAGCAGCTTAGGCCCTGGCTTAGCACACGAGCAGTACTTC
TRBJ2-2 TRBV4-1 - TRBD2 CASSQVGSGGYTGELFF TGCGCCAGCAGCCAAGTCGGTAGCGGGGGATACACCGGGGAGCTGTTTTTT
TRBJ1-1 TRBV2 - - CASIVGLMNTEAFF TGTGCCAGCATTGTGGGCTTAATGAACACTGAAGCTTTCTTT
TRBJ2-2 TRBV6-5 - - CASRMQGSLVGELFF TGTGCCAGCCGAATGCAGGGGTCGTTGGTCGGGGAGCTGTTTTTT
TRBJ2-7 TRBV28 - - CASSLRGDYYEQYF TGTGCCAGCAGTTTGAGGGGAGACTACTACGAGCAGTACTTC
TRBJ2-1 TRBV27 - - CASSSGDGLFYNEQFF TGTGCCAGCAGCTCAGGTGATGGGCTGTTCTACAATGAGCAGTTCTTC
TRBJ2-5 TRBV6-1 once TRBD2 CASSERFRLAGSKTQYF TGTGCCAGCAGTGAAAGGTTTCGACTAGCGGGGAGTAAGACCCAGTACTTC
TRBJ2-7 TRBV5-4 - - CASSLGYEQYF TGTGCCAGCAGCTTGGGCTACGAGCAGTACTTC
TRBJ2-1 TRBV27 - TRBD2 CASSPPPSGGINEQFF TGTGCCAGCAGTCCCCCCCCTAGCGGAGGGATCAATGAGCAGTTCTTC
TRBJ2-1 TRBV9 - TRBD2 CASSVVDSGRSGNEQFF TGTGCCAGCAGCGTAGTTGATAGCGGGAGATCGGGAAATGAGCAGTTCTTC
TRBJ2-1 TRBV4-1 - - CASSQGGNEQFF TGCGCCAGCAGCCAAGGGGGAAATGAGCAGTTCTTC
TRBJ2-3 TRBV4-3 - - CASSPWGGTDTQYF TGCGCCAGCAGCCCATGGGGGGGCACAGATACGCAGTATTTT
TRBJ2-2 TRBV4-3 - - CASNQGTGELFF TGCGCCAGCAACCAGGGAACCGGGGAGCTGTTTTTT
TRBJ1-2 TRBV19 few - CASTETGYGYTF TGTGCCAGTACCGAGACAGGCTATGGCTACACCTTC
TRBJ1-2 TRBV7-9 - TRBD1 CASSLPGQGVLNYGYTF TGTGCCAGCAGCCTACCGGGACAGGGCGTCCTTAACTATGGCTACACCTTC
TRBJ2-2 TRBV7-3 once - CASSSSVNTGELFF TGTGCCAGCAGCTCCAGCGTGAACACCGGGGAGCTGTTTTTT
TRBJ2-3 TRBV29-1 - - CSVEKMGEATDTQYF TGCAGCGTTGAAAAGATGGGAGAAGCCACAGATACGCAGTATTTT
TRBJ2-2 TRBV19 - - CASSIWTVYTGELFF TGTGCCAGTAGTATCTGGACAGTATACACCGGGGAGCTGTTTTTT
TRBJ2-1 TRBV2 - TRBD2 CARRLAGDEQFF TGTGCCCGGAGACTAGCGGGAGATGAGCAGTTCTTC
TRBJ2-7 TRBV7-9 - TRBD1 CASSSRTGISYEQYF TGTGCCAGCAGCTCCCGGACAGGGATCTCCTACGAGCAGTACTTC
TRBJ1-2 TRBV14 once TRBD1 CASSQEETGWYGYTF TGTGCCAGCAGCCAAGAGGAGACAGGGTGGTATGGCTACACCTTC
TRBJ1-5 TRBV5-5 - - CASSLDELQPQHF TGTGCCAGCAGCTTGGATGAGTTGCAGCCCCAGCATTTT
TRBJ1-2 TRBV7-9 once TRBD1 CASSFSGTGTGYTF TGTGCCAGCAGCTTCAGCGGGACAGGGACGGGCTACACCTTC
TRBJ2-7 TRBV25-1 - TRBD1 CASGQGAREQYF TGTGCCAGCGGACAGGGGGCCCGGGAGCAGTACTTC
TRBJ2-3 TRBV6-1 - TRBD2 CASSEDSGSGYTQYF TGTGCCAGCAGTGAAGATAGCGGGAGCGGATATACGCAGTATTTT
TRBJ2-1 TRBV30 - - CAWSVPHNEQFF TGTGCCTGGAGTGTACCTCACAATGAGCAGTTCTTC
TRBJ1-1 TRBV2 - - CASSDQGIVTEAFF TGTGCCAGCAGTGACCAGGGAATCGTAACTGAAGCTTTCTTT
TRBJ2-1 TRBV13 - - CASSSQGYDEQFF TGTGCCAGCAGCTCCCAGGGATATGATGAGCAGTTCTTC
TRBJ1-4 TRBV28 - TRBD1 CASSAQGASHATNEKLFF TGTGCCAGCAGTGCACAGGGGGCCTCCCATGCAACTAATGAAAAACTGTTTTTT
TRBJ1-1 TRBV5-5 few - CASSLRPGRLNTEAFF TGTGCCAGCAGCTTGAGACCGGGACGGTTGAACACTGAAGCTTTCTTT
TRBJ2-7 TRBV9 - - CASSVGSGPYEQYF TGTGCCAGCAGCGTAGGGTCAGGTCCCTACGAGCAGTACTTC
TRBJ2-1 TRBV4-1 - - CASSQDMTGAGPNNEQFF TGCGCCAGCAGCCAAGATATGACAGGAGCGGGGCCCAACAATGAGCAGTTCTTC
TRBJ1-1 TRBV5-4 - TRBD1 CASSLVVWEGAATEAFF TGTGCCAGCAGCTTGGTAGTTTGGGAGGGGGCCGCCACTGAAGCTTTCTTT
TRBJ2-1 TRBV27 - - CASSLFSGNNEQFF TGTGCCAGCAGTTTATTTTCCGGGAACAATGAGCAGTTCTTC
TRBJ2-7 TRBV6-5 - - CASSSATTMSSYEQYF TGTGCCAGCAGTTCGGCGACTACGATGTCCTCCTACGAGCAGTACTTC
TRBJ2-7 TRBV15 - - CATSRVTGPIGEQYF TGTGCCACCAGCAGAGTTACTGGACCAATTGGGGAGCAGTACTTC
TRBJ2-5 TRBV29-1 - TRBD2 CSVEKRGTLRETQYF TGCAGCGTGGAAAAGCGGGGAACTCTACGAGAGACCCAGTACTTC
TRBJ2-3 TRBV15 - - CATSRALDWSTDTQYF TGTGCCACCAGCAGAGCCCTAGATTGGAGCACAGATACGCAGTATTTT
TRBJ2-1 TRBV5-6 - - CASSLPSTNEQFF TGTGCCAGCAGCTTGCCTAGCACCAATGAGCAGTTCTTC
TRBJ1-5 TRBV5-1 - - CASSSPPRRGPKYSNQPQHF TGCGCCAGCAGCTCACCACCTCGGAGAGGGCCAAAGTATAGCAATCAGCCCCAGCATTTT
TRBJ2-3 TRBV5-1 - TRBD2 CASKYSGRLTDTQYF TGCGCCAGCAAATATAGCGGGAGGCTAACAGATACGCAGTATTTT